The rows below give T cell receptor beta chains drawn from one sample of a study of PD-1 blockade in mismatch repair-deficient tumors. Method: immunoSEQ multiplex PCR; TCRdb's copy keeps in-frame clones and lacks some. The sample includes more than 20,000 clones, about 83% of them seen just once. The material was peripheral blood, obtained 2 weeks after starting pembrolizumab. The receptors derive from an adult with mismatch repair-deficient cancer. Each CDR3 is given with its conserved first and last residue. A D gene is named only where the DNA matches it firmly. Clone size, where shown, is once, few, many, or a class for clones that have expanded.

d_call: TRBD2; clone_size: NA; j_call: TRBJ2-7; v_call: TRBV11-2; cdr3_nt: TGTGCCAGCAGCCCCACGACTAGCGTACCCCTGAATTACTACGAGCAGTACTTC; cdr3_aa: CASSPTTSVPLNYYEQYF
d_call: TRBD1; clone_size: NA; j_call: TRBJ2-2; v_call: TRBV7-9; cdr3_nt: TGTGCCAGCAGCCTACAGGGGGCGAACACCGGGGAGCTGTTTTTT; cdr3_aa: CASSLQGANTGELFF
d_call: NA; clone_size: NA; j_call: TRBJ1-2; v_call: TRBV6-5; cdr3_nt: TGTGCCAGCAGTTATACACAGGGTTCTAACTATGGCTACACCTTC; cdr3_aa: CASSYTQGSNYGYTF
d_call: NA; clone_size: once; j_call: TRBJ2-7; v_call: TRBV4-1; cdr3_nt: TGCGCCAGCAGCCGGGGGCCCGGGGACTCTAGATGCGAGCAGTACTTC; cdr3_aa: CASSRGPGDSRCEQYF
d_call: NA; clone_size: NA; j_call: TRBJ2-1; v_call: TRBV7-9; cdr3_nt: TGTGCCAGCAGCTACGCCGGGACCAACAATGAGCAGTTCTTC; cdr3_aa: CASSYAGTNNEQFF
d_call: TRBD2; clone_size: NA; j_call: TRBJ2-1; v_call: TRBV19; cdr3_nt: TGTGCCAGTAGTAGTCTAGCGGGAGATGAGCAGTTCTTC; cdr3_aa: CASSSLAGDEQFF
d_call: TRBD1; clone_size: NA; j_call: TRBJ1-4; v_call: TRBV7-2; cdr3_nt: TGTGCCAGCAGCTTAGCGAGGACAGGGGGCGTTGAAAAACTGTTTTTT; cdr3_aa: CASSLARTGGVEKLFF
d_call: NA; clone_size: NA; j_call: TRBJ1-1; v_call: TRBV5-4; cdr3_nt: TGTGCCAGCAGCCCGAGTCTGGGCGAGCGTATATCTGAAGCTTTCTTT; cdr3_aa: CASSPSLGERISEAFF
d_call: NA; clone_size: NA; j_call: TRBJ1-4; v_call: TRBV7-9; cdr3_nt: TGTGCCAGCAAAGCCGGGACGGCTAATGAAAAACTGTTTTTT; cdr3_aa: CASKAGTANEKLFF
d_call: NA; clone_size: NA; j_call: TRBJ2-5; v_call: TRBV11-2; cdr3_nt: TGTGCCAGCAGCAAGACCCCCCAAGAGACCCAGTACTTC; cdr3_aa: CASSKTPQETQYF
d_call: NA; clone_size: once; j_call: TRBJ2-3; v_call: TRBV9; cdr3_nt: TGTGCCAGCAGCGTAGACGGGCCTAGCACAGATACGCAGTATTTT; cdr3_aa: CASSVDGPSTDTQYF
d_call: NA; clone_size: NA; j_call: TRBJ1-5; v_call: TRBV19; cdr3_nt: TGTGCCAGTAGTATCTTGGGGGTGAGTCAGCCCCAGCATTTT; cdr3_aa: CASSILGVSQPQHF
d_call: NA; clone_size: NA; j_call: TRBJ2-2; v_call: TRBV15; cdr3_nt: TGTGCCACCAGCAGAGTCCAGGGTGAGGACACCGGGGAGCTGTTTTTT; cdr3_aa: CATSRVQGEDTGELFF
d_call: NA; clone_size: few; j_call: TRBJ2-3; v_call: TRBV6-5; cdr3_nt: TGTGCCAGCAGGACCCTAAACACAGATACGCAGTATTTT; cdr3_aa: CASRTLNTDTQYF
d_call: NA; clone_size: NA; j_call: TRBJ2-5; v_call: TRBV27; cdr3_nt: TGTGCCAGCTCCACGGGGGAGACCCAGTACTTC; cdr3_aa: CASSTGETQYF
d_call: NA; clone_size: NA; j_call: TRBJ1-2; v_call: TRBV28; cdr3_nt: TGTGCCAGCAGTTTAGGGGGCGCTGACTATGGCTACACCTTC; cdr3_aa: CASSLGGADYGYTF
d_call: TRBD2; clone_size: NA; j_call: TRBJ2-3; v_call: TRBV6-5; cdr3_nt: TGTGCCAGCAGTCTAGCGGAGGGCACAGATACGCAGTATTTT; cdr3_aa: CASSLAEGTDTQYF
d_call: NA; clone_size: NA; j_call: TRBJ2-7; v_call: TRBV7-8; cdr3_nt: TGTGCCAGCAGCTTAGCCCCGGGACACCACTACGAGCAGTACTTC; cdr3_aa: CASSLAPGHHYEQYF
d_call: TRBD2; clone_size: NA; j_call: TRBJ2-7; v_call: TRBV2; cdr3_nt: TGTGCCAGCACTAGCGGGGAACGCGAGCAGTACTTC; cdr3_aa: CASTSGEREQYF
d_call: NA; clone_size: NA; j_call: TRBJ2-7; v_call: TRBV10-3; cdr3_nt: TGTGCCACCGGCGGGGATACCTACGAGCAGTACTTC; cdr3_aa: CATGGDTYEQYF
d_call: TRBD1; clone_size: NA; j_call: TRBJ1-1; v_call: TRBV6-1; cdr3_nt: TGTGCCAGCAGTGACCGGGACAGGGGGCCTGAAGCTTTCTTT; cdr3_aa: CASSDRDRGPEAFF
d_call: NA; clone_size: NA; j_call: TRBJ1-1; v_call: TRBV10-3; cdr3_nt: TGTGCCATCAGTGAGTCAAGACAGATAACTGAAGCTTTCTTT; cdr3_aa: CAISESRQITEAFF
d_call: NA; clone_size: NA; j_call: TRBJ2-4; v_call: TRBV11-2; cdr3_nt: TGTGCCAGCAGCTTAGCCACAAGGGGGGTTGAGGGCAAAAACATTCAGTACTTC; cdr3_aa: CASSLATRGVEGKNIQYF
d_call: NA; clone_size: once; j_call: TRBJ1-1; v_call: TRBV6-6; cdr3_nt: TGTGCCAGCAGTTACTCTGGAGAGGGTTTGGGGGCTTTCTTT; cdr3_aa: CASSYSGEGLGAFF
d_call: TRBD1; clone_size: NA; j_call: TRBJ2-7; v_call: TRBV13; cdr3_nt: TGTGCCAGCAGCTTAGCGGGACAGATCTCCTACGAGCAGTACTTC; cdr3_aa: CASSLAGQISYEQYF
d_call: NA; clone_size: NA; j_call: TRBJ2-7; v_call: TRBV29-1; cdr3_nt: TGCAGCGTTAACGTCCAGGGGACTAACGAGCAGTACTTC; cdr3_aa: CSVNVQGTNEQYF
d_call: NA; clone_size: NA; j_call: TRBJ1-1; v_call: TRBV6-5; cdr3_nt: TGTGCCATTCGACAGCCCCCGGGCACTGAAGCTTTCTTT; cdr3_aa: CAIRQPPGTEAFF
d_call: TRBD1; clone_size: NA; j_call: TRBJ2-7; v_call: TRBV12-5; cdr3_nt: TGTGCTAGTGGTGGAGGGGGACAGGGTTTCTCCGAGCAGTACTTC; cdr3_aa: CASGGGGQGFSEQYF
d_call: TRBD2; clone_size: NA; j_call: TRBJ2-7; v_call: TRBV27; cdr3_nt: TGTGCCAGCACCCGATCCGGGACTAATTTGTTGGAGCAGTACTTC; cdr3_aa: CASTRSGTNLLEQYF
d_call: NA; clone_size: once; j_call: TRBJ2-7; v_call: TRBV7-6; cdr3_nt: TGTGCCAGCAGCTTAGAATACGGGTCCTACGAGCAGTACTTC; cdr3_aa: CASSLEYGSYEQYF
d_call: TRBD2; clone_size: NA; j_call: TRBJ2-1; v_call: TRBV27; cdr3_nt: TGTGCCAGCACCTTTAGCGGGAGTTTCTACAATGAGCAGTTCTTC; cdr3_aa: CASTFSGSFYNEQFF
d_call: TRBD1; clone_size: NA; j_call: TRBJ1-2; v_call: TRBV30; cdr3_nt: TGTGCCTGGAGGACAGGGGAGGTTGGCTACACCTTC; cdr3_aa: CAWRTGEVGYTF
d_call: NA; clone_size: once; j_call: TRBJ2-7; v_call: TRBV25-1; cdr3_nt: TGTGCCAGCAGTGACTACCAATCTTCGTCCTACGAGCAGTACTTC; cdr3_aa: CASSDYQSSSYEQYF
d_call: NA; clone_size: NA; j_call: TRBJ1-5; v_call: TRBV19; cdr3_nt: TGTGCCAGTAGTATACAGGGGAACGATCAGCCCCAGCATTTT; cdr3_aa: CASSIQGNDQPQHF
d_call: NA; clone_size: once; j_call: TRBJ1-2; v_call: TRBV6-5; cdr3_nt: TGTGCCAGCAGTTACTCTCAGGCGGGCGGCTACACCTTC; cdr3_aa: CASSYSQAGGYTF
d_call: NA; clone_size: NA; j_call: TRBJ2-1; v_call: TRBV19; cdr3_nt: TGTGCCAGTAGTGACCCGAGCTCCTACAATGAGCAGTTCTTC; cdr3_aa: CASSDPSSYNEQFF